What follows are 32 T cell receptor beta chains derived from one specimen sequenced in a study of blood T cell repertoires in COVID-19. Assay used: immunoSEQ multiplex PCR; TCRdb lists only in-frame clones, some missing. Among some 130,000 clones listed, approximately 85% were seen once. Specimen: peripheral blood. These receptors came from a man at least 80 years old with acute or convalescent COVID-19.

The genes are TRBV5-4 and TRBJ2-5; D is undetermined. V lost 0 bases and J lost 4, with 4 bases in between. The CDR3 has 12 amino acids. Germline loops: CDR1 SGHNT, CDR2 YYREEE (reference sequence). The CDR3 spells CASSLARETQYF. The CDR3, as DNA: TGTGCCAGCAGCTTGGCCCGAGAGACCCAGTACTTC. The whole variable domain, remainder taken from reference TRBV5-4 and TRBJ2-5, is ETGVTQSPTHLIKTRGQQVTLRCSSQSGHNTVSWYQQALGQGPQFIFQYYREEENGRGNFPPRFSGLQFPNYSSELNVNALELDDSALYLCASSLARETQYFGPGTRLLVL.

The rearrangement joins TRBV10-2 to TRBJ2-5, with 7 bases fitting TRBD1. The V gene end was trimmed by 3 bases and the J gene end by 3 bases; junction bases not matched to a gene: 7. Germline values: CDR1 WSHSY, CDR2 SAAADI. This CDR3 is 15 amino acids long. The CDR3 DNA is TGCGCCAGCAGTGAACGGGACAGATTAAAAGAGACCCAGTACTTC. Amino acid sequence: CASSERDRLKETQYF.

This chain uses TRBV7-3 with TRBJ2-5, with 12 bases fitting TRBD2. Germline V gene data show CDR1 as SGHTA and CDR2 as FQGTGA. This CDR3 region has 15 residues. V lost 5 bases to trimming and J lost 1 base; unmatched junction nucleotides: 2. The chain's CDR3 is CASSRTSGAQETQYF. CDR3 nucleotides: TGTGCCAGCAGCCGGACTAGCGGGGCCCAAGAGACCCAGTACTTC.

The chain recombines TRBV30 with TRBJ1-5, with D unresolved. There are 13 residues in the CDR3. The V gene's germline CDR1 is GTSNPN and CDR2 SVGIG (reference sequence). Trimming took 2 bases from V and 7 from J, leaving 12 bases between them. The CDR3 region is CAWSSESKQPQHF. CDR3 DNA sequence: TGTGCCTGGAGTTCAGAAAGTAAACAGCCCCAGCATTTT.

This clone was observed once. CDR3 DNA sequence: TGTGCCAGCAGCCCTACAGGGGGCTACTACAATGAGCAGTTCTTC. It yields the protein CASSPTGGYYNEQFF. J is TRBJ2-1 and V is TRBV3-1 (or the pseudogene TRBV3-2), with 9 bases identical to TRBD1. With V trimmed by 4 bases and J by 3 bases, 4 bases remained unmatched. The CDR3 loop spans 15 amino acids. Per germline, CDR1 LGHDT and CDR2 YNNKEL (reference sequence).

The chain combines TRBV18 with TRBJ1-5; tentative D call: TRBD1 (5 bases). CDR3 length: 15 amino acids. V was cut by 1 base and J by 1 base, with 8 bases left in between. Germline CDR1 KGHSH, CDR2 LQKENI. In DNA form, the CDR3 reads TGTGCCAGCTCACCACAGGGGCCGAGCAATCAGCCCCAGCATTTT. Translation: CASSPQGPSNQPQHF.

The chain combines TRBV5-4 with TRBJ1-4; D is uncertain. The CDR3 consists of 17 residues. V was pared by 4 bases and J by 2 bases, with 18 bases between. Germline assignment: CDR1 SGHNT and CDR2 YYREEE (reference sequence). The CDR3 nucleotides are TGTGCCAGCAGCCGGGGAGGACTCCCGACGACTAATGAAAAACTGTTTTTT. Translation: CASSRGGLPTTNEKLFF.

This clone was found once. The rearrangement links TRBV18 to TRBJ2-5, with 7 bases that match TRBD1. V shed 6 bases and J 5 bases; nucleotides not matched to a gene: 15. The CDR3 covers 16 residues. Germline V gene sequence: CDR1 KGHSH, CDR2 LQKENI. CDR3 in DNA: TGTGCCAGCTCCCCAAGGGACAGCCTCGTGTGGGAGACCCAGTACTTC. This translates into CASSPRDSLVWETQYF.

The CDR3 reads CASRGARGYTF. In DNA form, the CDR3 reads TGTGCCAGCAGGGGGGCACGTGGCTACACCTTC. The gene calls are TRBV21-1 and TRBJ1-2; the D call of TRBD1 is as the table states it, not checked on the DNA. TRBV21-1 is noted as a pseudogene. The CDR3 is 11 amino acids.

The chain combines TRBV6-5 with TRBJ1-1, with TRBD1 identical over 8 bases. The CDR3 covers 14 residues. Germline loops: CDR1 MNHEY, CDR2 SVGAGI. V lost 8 bases to trimming and J lost 4 bases; unmatched junction nucleotides: 9. The CDR3 DNA sequence: TGTGCCAGCGTGGTGGACAGGGCGGGCACTGAAGCTTTCTTT. Its protein is CASVVDRAGTEAFF.

Only a few counts were recorded for this clone. The chain links TRBV19 to TRBJ1-2; D may be TRBD1 (5 bases). Trimming cost V 3 bases and J 2 bases, with 10 bases left between them. CDR1 and CDR2 from the germline V gene are LNHDA and SQIVND (reference sequence). CDR3 length equals 14 residues. In DNA form, the CDR3 reads TGTGCCAGTAGTATTACAGGACTAAACTATGGCTACACCTTC. Protein product: CASSITGLNYGYTF.

The chain is built from TRBV27 and TRBJ1-1; the match to TRBD1 covers 8 bases. Trimming removed 5 bases from V and 3 bases from J; junction bases left unmatched: 23. The CDR3 consists of 20 residues. The V gene's germline CDR1 is MNHEY and CDR2 SMNVEV (reference sequence). This CDR3 is CASSPYLARDRFRVDTEAFF. CDR3 DNA sequence: TGTGCCAGCAGTCCCTACCTTGCCCGGGACAGGTTTCGAGTGGACACTGAAGCTTTCTTT.

The rearrangement links TRBV12-3 or TRBV12-4 to TRBJ1-2, with D hard to call. V was pared by 3 bases and J by 3 bases, with 8 bases between. This CDR3 is built from 13 residues. CDR3 loop: CASSFDSYYGYTF. For the CDR3, the DNA is TGTGCCAGCAGTTTTGATAGCTACTATGGCTACACCTTC.

The chain combines TRBV7-2 with TRBJ2-1, with 12 positions matching TRBD2. Losses at the gene ends were 2 bases for V and 10 bases for J; bases not matched to a gene: 3. The germline V gene encodes CDR1 SGHTA and CDR2 FQGNSA. This CDR3 has 14 amino acids. The CDR3 bases are TGTGCCAGCAGCTTACTTGGACTAGCGGGAGAGCAGTTCTTC. It codes for CASSLLGLAGEQFF.

The V and J genes are TRBV6-2 or TRBV6-3 and TRBJ1-5; maybe TRBD1 (6 bases). Germline V gene sequence: CDR1 MNHEY, CDR2 SVGEGT. The CDR3 runs 15 residues. Trimming took 2 bases from V and 2 from J, leaving 10 bases between them. The CDR3 loop is CASSYHRVGNQPQHF. The CDR3 nucleotides read TGTGCCAGCAGTTACCACAGGGTTGGCAATCAGCCCCAGCATTTT.

The chain carries TRBV5-1 and TRBJ1-3; D is possibly TRBD1 (5 bases). This CDR3 contains 15 residues. Trimming left V 1 base short and J 2 bases short, with 10 bases between. Germline loops: CDR1 SGHRS, CDR2 YFSETQ. CDR3 sequence reads: CASSLNQGTGNTIYF. The DNA for the CDR3 is TGCGCCAGCAGCTTGAACCAGGGCACTGGAAACACCATATATTTT.

The table lists this clone with a count of one. This rearrangement joins TRBV12-3 or TRBV12-4 to TRBJ1-5, with D maybe TRBD1 (5 bases). The CDR3 covers 13 residues. V lost 3 bases and J 3 bases, leaving 6 bases between the germline ends. The CDR3: CASSFRDNQPQHF. The CDR3 DNA sequence: TGTGCCAGCAGTTTCAGGGACAATCAGCCCCAGCATTTT.

The CDR3 nucleotides are TGTGCCAGCAACCCAGGGCAGGGGATTTACAATGAGCAGTTCTTC. Translation gives CASNPGQGIYNEQFF. The chain joins TRBV3-1 (or the pseudogene TRBV3-2) to TRBJ2-1, with D tentatively TRBD1 (6 bases). The CDR3 totals 15 residues. Looked up from germline, CDR1 is LGHDT and CDR2 is YNNKEL (reference sequence). V lost 7 bases to trimming and J lost 4 bases, with 17 bases between them.

This clone was seen a handful of times. V and J are TRBV3-1 (or the pseudogene TRBV3-2) and TRBJ2-3; 9 nucleotides agree with TRBD2. CDR1 and CDR2 (germline): LGHDT, YNNKEL (reference sequence). V lost 4 bases and J lost 2; bases outside the gene matches: 7. This CDR3 contains 16 residues. The CDR3 spells CASSPYASGNTDTQYF. The CDR3 coding sequence is TGTGCCAGCAGCCCTTATGCTAGCGGGAACACAGATACGCAGTATTTT.

The rearrangement links TRBV19 to TRBJ2-7, with D uncertain. The CDR3 contains 11 residues. Trimming pared 11 bases from V and 5 bases from J, leaving 13 bases between. In germline, CDR1 is LNHDA, CDR2 SQIVND (reference sequence). The CDR3 DNA reads TGTGCCCTCATGGGCCGAGACGAGCAGTACTTC. Its protein product is CALMGRDEQYF.

This sequence joins TRBV28 and TRBJ1-1; D call uncertain. Germline values: CDR1 MDHEN, CDR2 SYDVKM. V shed 2 bases and J shed 4 bases, with 8 bases lying between them. There are 13 residues in the CDR3. The CDR3 region is CASSLSGVTEAFF. In DNA form, the CDR3 reads TGTGCCAGCAGTTTAAGCGGTGTCACTGAAGCTTTCTTT.

With regard to this clone: The junction does not match germline at one end; this may be a read error. The rearrangement uses TRBV19 and TRBJ1-1; D ambiguous. Germline CDR1 LNHDA, CDR2 SQIVND (reference sequence). The CDR3 covers 9 residues. The DNA of the CDR3 is TGTGCCAGTATTATCCAGGAACCATTT. Translated: CASIIQEPF.

The rearrangement links TRBV3-1 (or the pseudogene TRBV3-2) to TRBJ1-3; possibly TRBD1 for D (6 bases). CDR3 length: 18 amino acids. Germline V gene sequence: CDR1 LGHDT, CDR2 YNNKEL (reference sequence). The ends were cut back, 4 bases at V and 0 bases at J, with 19 bases in the middle. CDR3 nucleotides: TGTGCCAGCAGCCCCCCCGGAGTAAGCAGGGGCTCTGGAAACACCATATATTTT. Translating gives CASSPPGVSRGSGNTIYF.

This chain uses TRBV5-1 with TRBJ2-2, with TRBD2 matching 10 bases. The CDR3 spans 16 residues. After removal of 4 bases from V and 1 base from J, the junction contained 4 bases not matched to a gene. Germline lookup yields CDR1 SGHRS and CDR2 YFSETQ. The CDR3 DNA follows: TGCGCCAGCAGCCCTATAGCGGGGGGGAACACCGGGGAGCTGTTTTTT. It encodes CASSPIAGGNTGELFF.

V gene TRBV3-1 (or the pseudogene TRBV3-2) combines with J gene TRBJ1-5; 10 bases are shared with TRBD1. Per germline, CDR1 LGHDT and CDR2 YNNKEL (reference sequence). V trimming: 5 bases; J trimming: 4 bases; junction bases outside the gene matches: 5. The CDR3 extends over 15 amino acids. DNA for the CDR3: TGTGCCAGCAGCTTTGACAGGGGGCGGAATCAGCCCCAGCATTTT. This gives the protein CASSFDRGRNQPQHF.

This chain joins TRBV3-1 (or the pseudogene TRBV3-2) and TRBJ1-4; 7 nucleotides line up with TRBD1. The CDR3 has 15 residues. V gave up 6 bases and J gave up 7 bases; unmatched junction bases: 11. Germline V gene sequence: CDR1 LGHDT, CDR2 YNNKEL (reference sequence). The CDR3 DNA is TGTGCCAGCAGTCATTTAGGGGGCGAAGGTGAAAAACTGTTTTTT. Protein product: CASSHLGGEGEKLFF.

The chain carries TRBV19 and TRBJ2-3; TRBD2 aligns across 7 bases. CDR1 is LNHDA, CDR2 SQIVND, per germline (reference sequence). J lost 0 bases, V lost 5 bases, and 8 bases had no gene match. The CDR3 has 16 residues. The CDR3 DNA sequence: TGTGCCAGTAGTCTCAGCGGGATTACTAGCACAGATACGCAGTATTTT. This gives the protein CASSLSGITSTDTQYF.

The chain recombines TRBV29-1 with TRBJ1-3; perhaps TRBD1 as D (5 bases). The CDR3 contains 14 residues. V lost 6 bases and J lost 7, with 19 bases in between. CDR1 is SQVTM, CDR2 ANQGSEA, per germline. The CDR3, as DNA: TGCAGCGTGACCCCCGGGGCCGGAGGGAACACCATATATTTT. It specifies CSVTPGAGGNTIYF.

The chain is built from TRBV21-1 and TRBJ2-1; the table calls TRBD2, which could not be checked here. TRBV21-1 corresponds to a pseudogene. The length of the CDR3 is 19 residues. CDR3 DNA sequence: TGTGCCAGCAGCCATGAGGGGCTAGCGGGCAAGACCTCCTACAATGAGCAGTTCTTC. This encodes CASSHEGLAGKTSYNEQFF.

This chain uses TRBV24-1 with TRBJ1-1, with D possibly being TRBD1 (5 bases). The CDR3 runs 12 residues. The germline V gene encodes CDR1 KGHDR and CDR2 SFDVKD. Deletions cut 4 bases from V and 10 bases from J, with 12 bases between. The CDR3: CATSDSQGTAFF. The CDR3, as DNA: TGTGCCACCAGTGACAGCCAGGGAACAGCTTTCTTT.

This clone was observed once. The chain has TRBV11-1 and TRBJ2-1, with 8 bases identical to TRBD2. CDR3 length: 16 amino acids. The V segment lost 5 bases and the J segment 7 bases; nucleotides outside the gene matches: 13. The V gene's germline CDR1 is SGHAT and CDR2 FQDESV (reference sequence). The CDR3 region has the DNA TGTGCCAGCAGCCTTCCCGGGGGTAGCGGGGTTAATGAGCAGTTCTTC. Protein sequence: CASSLPGGSGVNEQFF. Full variable domain (outside the CDR3, taken from reference TRBV11-1 and TRBJ2-1): EAEVAQSPRYKITEKSQAVAFWCDPISGHATLYWYRQILGQGPELLVQFQDESVVDDSQLPKDRFSAERLKGVDSTLKIQPAELGDSAMYLCASSLPGGSGVNEQFFGPGTRLTVL.

The chain uses TRBV19 and TRBJ1-5; 7 nucleotides agree with TRBD1. Germline CDR1 and CDR2: LNHDA and SQIVND (reference sequence). J gave up 0 bases and V 5 bases, and 7 bases lay outside the gene matches. CDR3 length: 16 amino acids. CDR3 DNA: TGTGCCAGTAGTGAATCCGGGACAGCTAGCAATCAGCCCCAGCATTTT. This encodes CASSESGTASNQPQHF.